Following are 25 T cell receptor beta chains from one sample sequenced in a study of shared clonotypes between healthy human individuals. Sequencing was performed with immunoSEQ multiplex PCR; in TCRdb, only in-frame clones are kept and a portion is missing. Of approximately 1,000,000 clones listed, around 78% are singletons. Source material: memory CD4+ T cells from PBMCs. Regarding subset: CD45RA-negative fraction. Source of these receptors: a man aged 18 to 29 in good health. Some clones in this sample may be carry-over from other donors' samples.

V is TRBV9 and J is TRBJ2-2; 9 bases are a match to TRBD2. This CDR3 is 15 amino acids long. From germline, CDR1 is SGDLS and CDR2 YYNGEE. Unmatched junction bases numbered 2, after V lost 4 bases and J lost 1 base. The CDR3 DNA is TGTGCCAGCAGCCGACTAGCGGAGAACACCGGGGAGCTGTTTTTT. Its protein product is CASSRLAENTGELFF.

This clone occurred a few times. The genes are TRBV4-1 and TRBJ2-1, with D tentatively TRBD2 (5 bases). The CDR3 totals 15 residues. The V end lost 4 bases, the J end lost 8 bases, and 18 bases lay between the germline ends. Germline loops: CDR1 MGHRA, CDR2 YSYEKL. The CDR3 sequence: CASSRLALWEYEQFF. CDR3 nucleotides: TGCGCCAGCAGCCGGCTAGCCCTTTGGGAGTATGAGCAGTTCTTC.

V is TRBV7-9 and J is TRBJ2-5, with a tentative D call TRBD2 (5 bases). Germline CDR1 reads SEHNR; CDR2 reads FQNEAQ (reference sequence). The CDR3 loop spans 13 amino acids. Trimming cost V 3 bases and J 5 bases, with 10 bases left between them. As DNA, the CDR3 is TGTGCCAGCAGCTTTATGGCGGGCGAGACCCAGTACTTC. Residues: CASSFMAGETQYF.

This clone was seen ten or more times. The chain carries TRBV19 and TRBJ2-7; TRBD1 agrees at 10 bases. There are 17 residues in the CDR3. From germline, CDR1 is LNHDA and CDR2 SQIVND (reference sequence). V lost 3 bases to trimming and J lost 0 bases; unmatched junction nucleotides: 8. CDR3 sequence (DNA): TGTGCCAGTAGTATGGGCGTTGGGACAGGGGCCTCCTACGAGCAGTACTTC. Protein sequence: CASSMGVGTGASYEQYF.

J is TRBJ1-5 and V is TRBV10-3, with D uncertain. V lost 3 bases and J 4 bases, leaving 7 bases between the germline ends. Per the germline V gene, CDR1 is ENHRY and CDR2 is SYGVKD. The CDR3 loop spans 13 amino acids. CDR3 sequence: CAISEEVNQPQHF. CDR3 nucleotide sequence: TGTGCCATCAGTGAAGAAGTAAATCAGCCCCAGCATTTT.

The V call is TRBV10-2, the J call TRBJ2-4; possibly TRBD1 or TRBD2 for D (6 bases each). The CDR3 loop spans 16 amino acids. The V gene lost 3 bases and the J gene lost 3 bases, with 15 bases spanning the gap. Germline V CDR1 and CDR2: WSHSY, SAAADI. The CDR3 loop is CASSESGGLGKNIQYF. CDR3 coding DNA: TGCGCCAGCAGTGAAAGTGGGGGGCTGGGCAAAAACATTCAGTACTTC.

This rearrangement joins TRBV18 to TRBJ2-6, with D uncertain. This CDR3 is built from 16 residues. Germline CDR1 and CDR2: KGHSH and LQKENI. Trimming pared 2 bases from V and 0 bases from J, leaving 8 bases between. The CDR3 loop reads CASSPVPFSGANVLTF. The CDR3 DNA reads TGTGCCAGCTCACCAGTCCCCTTCTCTGGGGCCAACGTCCTGACTTTC.

The V gene is TRBV5-4, the J gene TRBJ2-4, with TRBD1 identical over 9 bases. Germline CDR1 is SGHNT and CDR2 is YYREEE (reference sequence). Unmatched junction bases numbered 7, after V lost 4 bases and J lost 8 bases. The CDR3 is 14 amino acids. DNA of the CDR3: TGTGCCAGCAGCAAAAAACAGGGGGCGGACATTCAGTACTTC. Translated: CASSKKQGADIQYF.

V and J are TRBV19 and TRBJ1-2; D remains unclear. The germline CDR1 and CDR2 sequences are LNHDA and SQIVND (reference sequence). CDR3 length: 15 residues. The ends were cut back, 1 base at V and 2 bases at J, with 11 bases in the middle. CDR3 bases: TGTGCCAGTAGTATAGCAGAAACTGCCAACTATGGCTACACCTTC. Amino acid sequence: CASSIAETANYGYTF.

This clone is a singleton in its sample. The rearrangement joins TRBV5-1 to TRBJ2-2; 8 bases match TRBD1. V dropped 6 bases and J dropped 4; count of bases not matched to a gene: 8. Per the germline V gene, CDR1 is SGHRS and CDR2 is YFSETQ. This CDR3 comprises 15 residues. CDR3 amino acids: CASIPDRAGTGELFF. In DNA, the CDR3 is TGCGCCAGCATCCCGGACAGGGCGGGCACCGGGGAGCTGTTTTTT. Combining the CDR3 with reference TRBV5-1 and TRBJ2-2 gives the whole variable domain KAGVTQTPRYLIKTRGQQVTLSCSPISGHRSVSWYQQTPGQGLQFLFEYFSETQRNKGNFPGRFSGRQFSNSRSEMNVSTLELGDSALYLCASIPDRAGTGELFFGEGSRLTVL.

This chain joins TRBV28 and TRBJ1-2, with a tentative D call TRBD1 (6 bases). This CDR3 is 15 amino acids long. Germline loops: CDR1 MDHEN, CDR2 SYDVKM. The germline V and J ends were trimmed by 5 bases and 1 base, with 14 bases remaining between them. The CDR3 here is CASSLWGANNYGYTF. The DNA for the CDR3 is TGTGCCAGCAGTCTCTGGGGGGCGAATAACTATGGCTACACCTTC.

The chain recombines TRBV7-9 with TRBJ2-7; 16 bases are shared with TRBD2. J was trimmed by 5 bases and V by 4 bases; bases with no gene match: 11. CDR1 is SEHNR, CDR2 FQNEAQ, per germline (reference sequence). The CDR3 sequence is 18 residues long. The CDR3 DNA sequence: TGTGCCAGCAGCTCCCCCGGGACTAGCGGGAGGGTTGGGCACGAGCAGTACTTC. This sequence encodes CASSSPGTSGRVGHEQYF.

V usage is TRBV9 and J usage is TRBJ1-3; D remains ambiguous. There are 15 residues in the CDR3. V dropped 3 bases and J dropped 0 bases, with 10 bases sitting between them. Germline V gene lookup returns CDR1 SGDLS and CDR2 YYNGEE. CDR3 nucleotide sequence: TGTGCCAGCAGCGAAGGAGGAAACTCTGGAAACACCATATATTTT. Its translation: CASSEGGNSGNTIYF. Drawing the rest from reference TRBV9 and TRBJ1-3, the complete variable domain is DSGVTQTPKHLITATGQRVTLRCSPRSGDLSVYWYQQSLDQGLQFLIQYYNGEERAKGNILERFSAQQFPDLHSELNLSSLELGDSALYFCASSEGGNSGNTIYFGEGSWLTVV.

The J gene is TRBJ1-3, the V gene TRBV5-1; 7 nucleotides match TRBD1. CDR3 length: 16 residues. J gave up 4 bases and V 0 bases, and 7 bases lay outside the gene matches. The germline gives CDR1 SGHRS, CDR2 YFSETQ. The CDR3 DNA is TGCGCCAGCAGCTTGGATGTGACAGGGTCAGGAAACACCATATATTTT. Translated, it gives CASSLDVTGSGNTIYF.

This clone was counted only a few times. The V and J genes are TRBV7-3 and TRBJ1-5, with D hard to call. With 6 bases removed from V and 5 bases from J, the gap between germline ends came to 5 bases. CDR3 length equals 11 residues. Germline V gene data show CDR1 as SGHTA and CDR2 as FQGTGA. The CDR3 sequence: CASRRDQPQHF. DNA of the CDR3: TGTGCCAGCAGGAGAGATCAGCCCCAGCATTTT.

The chain couples TRBV7-7 to TRBJ2-2, with 12 bases that match TRBD1. The CDR3 has 15 amino acids. V gave up 5 bases and J gave up 6 bases; unmatched junction bases: 4. Germline assignment: CDR1 SSHAT and CDR2 FNYEAQ (reference sequence). This CDR3 reads CASSTGQGAAGELFF. The DNA of the CDR3 is TGTGCCAGCAGCACGGGACAGGGGGCGGCCGGGGAGCTGTTTTTT.

The chain recombines TRBV19 with TRBJ2-1; 7 positions agree with TRBD2. With 7 bases clipped from V and 10 bases from J, the junction kept 13 bases outside the gene matches. CDR3 length: 14 amino acids. Germline V gives CDR1 LNHDA, CDR2 SQIVND (reference sequence). The DNA for the CDR3 is TGTGCCAGTACCCCGGGACGGGAGGTCGGGGAGCAGTTCTTC. It yields the protein CASTPGREVGEQFF.

There are a few counts of this clone. Other DNA sequences in the sample encode the same CDR3. The chain employs TRBV18 and TRBJ2-2; D is unresolved. Germline V gene lookup returns CDR1 KGHSH and CDR2 LQKENI. V was shortened by 0 bases and J by 1 base, with 0 bases between the two germline ends. CDR3 length: 13 residues. The CDR3 sequence is CASSPPNTGELFF. In nucleotides, the CDR3 is TGTGCCAGCTCACCACCGAACACCGGGGAGCTGTTTTTT.

In DNA, the CDR3 is TGTGCCAGCAGTGAAAGGTTCGGCACAGATACGCAGTATTTT. It translates to CASSERFGTDTQYF. The chain links TRBV2 to TRBJ2-3, with unresolved D. The V gene's germline CDR1 is SNHLY and CDR2 FYNNEI. Trimming shortened V by 2 bases and J by 1 base, and 7 bases separated the two germline ends. This CDR3 has 14 residues. Drawing the rest from reference TRBV2 and TRBJ2-3, the complete variable domain is EPEVTQTPSHQVTQMGQEVILRCVPISNHLYFYWYRQILGQKVEFLVSFYNNEISEKSEIFDDQFSVERPDGSNFTLKIRSTKLEDSAMYFCASSERFGTDTQYFGPGTRLTVL.

The chain has TRBV5-4 and TRBJ2-5; 10 nucleotides align to TRBD2. The CDR3 extends over 20 amino acids. After removal of 4 bases from V and 8 bases from J, the junction contained 26 bases not matched to a gene. Per the germline V gene, CDR1 is SGHNT and CDR2 is YYREEE (reference sequence). CDR3 in amino acids: CASSLGREREGLRAGGTQYF. In nucleotides, the CDR3 is TGTGCCAGCAGCCTCGGCCGCGAGCGGGAGGGCCTAAGGGCCGGGGGAACCCAGTACTTC.

The chain uses TRBV4-3 and TRBJ2-1; D uncertain. Germline V gives CDR1 LGHNA, CDR2 YSLEER. The V end was cut by 4 bases, the J end by 1 base, with 11 bases between. The CDR3 contains 15 residues. In DNA form, the CDR3 reads TGCGCCAGCAGCCCGCTCCCAGGATCCTACAATGAGCAGTTCTTC. Protein sequence: CASSPLPGSYNEQFF.

As concerns this clone: The sample holds other DNA sequences that translate to the same CDR3. The chain is built from TRBV11-2 and TRBJ1-3, with unresolved D. In germline, CDR1 is SGHAT, CDR2 FQNNGV. Trimming took off 4 bases at V and 2 bases at J, with 0 bases between the two ends. The CDR3 totals 11 residues. CDR3 DNA sequence: TGTGCCAGCAGCTCTGGAAACACCATATATTTT. This encodes CASSSGNTIYF.

The chain carries TRBV5-1 and TRBJ2-1, with 10 positions matching TRBD1. CDR1 and CDR2 (germline): SGHRS, YFSETQ. This CDR3 comprises 14 residues. V shed 6 bases and J 4 bases; nucleotides not matched to a gene: 4. CDR3 DNA sequence: TGCGCCAGCACCGGGGACAGGGGTTACAATGAGCAGTTCTTC. Translated, it gives CASTGDRGYNEQFF.

The chain joins TRBV6-5 to TRBJ1-2; D unresolved. Trimming pared 2 bases from V and 0 bases from J, leaving 4 bases between. Germline V gene data show CDR1 as MNHEY and CDR2 as SVGAGI. The CDR3 is made up of 13 amino acids. CDR3 sequence (DNA): TGTGCCAGCAGTTACCGTACTAACTATGGCTACACCTTC. Amino acid sequence: CASSYRTNYGYTF.

The rearrangement joins TRBV6-1 to TRBJ1-2, with D unresolved. The ends were cut back, 1 base at V and 5 bases at J, with 8 bases in the middle. The germline gives CDR1 MNHNS, CDR2 SASEGT. The CDR3 runs to 13 residues. The CDR3 nucleotides read TGTGCCAGCAGTGAAGACGCAGAGTATGGCTACACCTTC. This codes for CASSEDAEYGYTF.